A single sample is the source of the 27 T cell receptor beta chains below, sequenced in a study of metastatic and nonmetastatic thyroid tumors. MiXCR was used by TCRdb to re-call the PCR reads. The sample has 40,000 to 50,000 clones; about 12% are singletons. None of the patients had undergone any treatment ahead of thyroid surgery. Sequences were obtained from blood. These receptors originate from a male donor with papillary thyroid cancer or a benign thyroid nodule (not recorded which). Some clones in this sample may be carry-over from other donors' samples.

The sample holds many counts of this clone. The V gene is TRBV7-9, the J gene TRBJ2-1; 8 bases agree with TRBD2. V lost 7 bases, J lost 10 bases, and 15 bases stayed unmatched. From germline, CDR1 is SEHNR and CDR2 FQNEAQ (reference sequence). The CDR3 runs to 15 residues. CDR3 coding DNA: TGTGCCAGCACTCCTCAACTCGGAGCGGGAGAAGAGCAGTTCTTC. It codes for CASTPQLGAGEEQFF.

This clone was recorded many times. This sequence joins TRBV4-3 and TRBJ2-2, with D unclear. Per the germline V gene, CDR1 is LGHNA and CDR2 is YSLEER. V was shortened by 4 bases and J by 3 bases, with 12 bases between the two germline ends. This CDR3 spans 15 amino acids. CDR3 nucleotide sequence: TGCGCCAGCAGCCGAGAAAACCGGGACACCGGGGAGCTGTTTTTT. It is translated as CASSRENRDTGELFF.

This clone occurred many times. The chain combines TRBV20-1 with TRBJ1-4, with TRBD1 matching 10 bases. The length of the CDR3 is 15 residues. Germline V gene sequence: CDR1 DFQATT, CDR2 SNEGSKA (reference sequence). V shed 2 bases, J shed 5 bases, and the junction held 5 bases outside the gene matches. The CDR3 is CSARTGGQGNEKLFF. The DNA of the CDR3 is TGCAGTGCTAGAACGGGGGGACAGGGGAATGAAAAACTGTTTTTT.

Ten or more counts support this clone. This sequence joins TRBV28 and TRBJ1-2; D is unclear. CDR1 is MDHEN and CDR2 is SYDVKM in the germline V gene. The CDR3 is made up of 16 amino acids. V was clipped by 7 bases and J by 4 bases, with 22 bases between them. Here the CDR3 reads CASTPPPPRSTYGYTF. Here the CDR3 DNA reads TGTGCCAGCACCCCCCCCCCCCCCCGTAGCACCTATGGCTACACCTTC.

This clone was detected ten times or more. Different DNA sequences within this sample yield the same CDR3. The rearrangement links TRBV7-2 to TRBJ2-3; TRBD1 might be the D (6 bases). Per the germline V gene, CDR1 is SGHTA and CDR2 is FQGNSA. The V end lost 7 bases, the J end lost 4 bases, and 12 bases lay between the germline ends. The CDR3 spans 13 residues. The CDR3 loop is CASNLNRADTQYF. DNA of the CDR3: TGTGCCAGCAACCTAAACAGGGCAGATACGCAGTATTTT.

This clone was observed at least ten times. V usage is TRBV10-3 and J usage is TRBJ1-1, with D perhaps matching TRBD1 (5 bases). Trimming took off 6 bases at V and 1 base at J, with 12 bases between the two ends. The V gene's germline CDR1 is ENHRY and CDR2 SYGVKD. This CDR3 has 14 residues. CDR3 amino acids: CAIRTGRENTEAFF. DNA of the CDR3: TGTGCCATCAGGACGGGACGGGAGAACACTGAAGCTTTCTTT.

This clone was counted between two and nine times. A read error may explain this, as a much larger clone is one base away. The chain has TRBV11-2 and TRBJ2-3; D might be TRBD2 (5 bases). CDR3 length equals 16 residues. Germline V gives CDR1 SGHAT, CDR2 FQNNGV. The CDR3 reads CSSSPQGTRGADTQYF. CDR3 in DNA: TGTTCCAGCAGCCCCCAAGGTACTCGGGGAGCAGATACGCAGTATTTT.

This clone has a count of ten or more. The J gene is TRBJ2-1, the V gene TRBV7-9; D gene ambiguous. CDR3 length: 15 amino acids. Trimming took off 2 bases at V and 4 bases at J, with 12 bases between the two ends. Germline V gives CDR1 SEHNR, CDR2 FQNEAQ (reference sequence). CDR3: CASSLQVAPYNEQFF. The CDR3 bases are TGTGCCAGCAGCTTACAAGTCGCGCCGTACAATGAGCAGTTCTTC. The full variable domain, completed using reference TRBV7-9 and TRBJ2-1, is DTGVSQNPRHKITKRGQNVTFRCDPISEHNRLYWYRQTLGQGPEFLTYFQNEAQLEKSRLLSDRFSAERPKGSFSTLEIQRTEQGDSAMYLCASSLQVAPYNEQFFGPGTRLTVL.

This clone was seen more than once but under ten times. One end of the junction is discordant with germline, which a read error may explain. The same CDR3 arises from other DNA sequences in this sample as well. The V and J genes are TRBV20-1 and TRBJ2-1; maybe TRBD2 (6 bases). This CDR3 region has 15 residues. The germline V gene encodes CDR1 DFQATT and CDR2 SNEGSKA (reference sequence). The CDR3 DNA reads as TGCAGTGCTAGAGATAGCGGAACAGTATACAATGAGCAGTTTTTC. It codes for CSARDSGTVYNEQFF.

In its sample, this clone was seen many times. This chain connects TRBV29-1 to TRBJ2-7, with 13 nucleotides matching TRBD2. V gave up 6 bases and J gave up 2 bases; unmatched junction bases: 4. CDR3 length: 14 amino acids. CDR1 is SQVTM, CDR2 ANQGSEA, per germline. The CDR3 sequence is CSVRLAGGTYEQYF. For the CDR3, the DNA is TGCAGCGTAAGACTAGCGGGAGGAACCTACGAGCAGTACTTC.

This clone is medium-sized by share. V gene TRBV28 combines with J gene TRBJ1-2; the D gene is possibly TRBD1 (6 bases). Germline V gives CDR1 MDHEN, CDR2 SYDVKM. This CDR3 has 14 residues. The ends were cut back, 5 bases at V and 7 bases at J, with 17 bases in the middle. The CDR3 loop reads CASSQRQAPRGYTF. The CDR3 region has the DNA TGTGCCAGCAGTCAGAGACAGGCCCCCCGTGGCTACACCTTC.

This clone was observed at least ten times. J is TRBJ2-3 and V is TRBV19; TRBD2 matches 7 bases. The germline V gene encodes CDR1 LNHDA and CDR2 SQIVND (reference sequence). The CDR3 runs 15 residues. The J segment lost 0 bases and the V segment lost 5 bases, leaving 5 bases of the junction unmatched. Here the CDR3 reads CASSPQRGSTDTQYF. Written as DNA, the CDR3 is TGTGCCAGTAGTCCCCAGCGGGGCAGCACAGATACGCAGTATTTT. The full variable domain, its missing parts supplied by reference TRBV19 and TRBJ2-3, is DGGITQSPKYLFRKEGQNVTLSCEQNLNHDAMYWYRQDPGQGLRLIYYSQIVNDFQKGDIAEGYSVSREKKESFPLTVTSAQKNPTAFYLCASSPQRGSTDTQYFGPGTRLTVL.

This clone was found a few times. The chain has TRBV27 and TRBJ2-7; D is uncertain. This CDR3 is 15 amino acids long. V lost 5 bases and J lost 6, with 20 bases in between. Germline V gives CDR1 MNHEY, CDR2 SMNVEV (reference sequence). CDR3 nucleotide sequence: TGTGCCAGCAGTCCTCAGGTTGTTAATACGTGCGAGCAGTACTTC. It translates to CASSPQVVNTCEQYF.

This clone was counted many times. This chain uses TRBV11-1 with TRBJ2-7; a possible D gene is TRBD1 (5 bases). CDR3 length equals 17 residues. Per the germline V gene, CDR1 is SGHAT and CDR2 is FQDESV (reference sequence). Trimming took 0 bases from V and 2 from J, leaving 17 bases between them. For the CDR3, the DNA is TGTGCCAGCAGCTTAGCAGGTGCCGGCAGGGTAGCCTACGAGCAGTACTTC. Protein: CASSLAGAGRVAYEQYF.

This clone was detected many times. The chain has TRBV4-3 and TRBJ1-5, with no clear D. The CDR3 has 14 residues. Germline lookup yields CDR1 LGHNA and CDR2 YSLEER. Trimming left V 0 bases short and J 6 bases short, with 9 bases between. The chain's CDR3 is CASSQDRGGQPQHF. The CDR3 coding sequence is TGCGCCAGCAGCCAAGATCGGGGAGGTCAGCCCCAGCATTTT.

This clone was detected only a few times. This rearrangement joins TRBV27 to TRBJ2-7, with D tentatively TRBD2 (6 bases). Trimming removed 2 bases at V and 4 bases at J, with 12 bases between. CDR1 and CDR2 from the germline V gene are MNHEY and SMNVEV (reference sequence). This CDR3 is built from 14 residues. The CDR3 DNA is TGTGCCAGCAGTTTAGTTGGAGGGTCTTACGAGCAGTACTTC. Translated: CASSLVGGSYEQYF.

The table lists this clone with many counts. The rearrangement links TRBV2 to TRBJ2-3; weak D call: TRBD2 (6 bases). The V end lost 4 bases, the J end lost 6 bases, and 29 bases lay between the germline ends. Germline V gene data show CDR1 as SNHLY and CDR2 as FYNNEI. This CDR3 region has 19 residues. CDR3 protein: CASSVETRKLPSQPDTQYF. CDR3 nucleotide sequence: TGTGCCAGCAGTGTGGAGACTAGGAAACTACCCTCACAGCCGGATACGCAGTATTTT.

The table lists this clone with many counts. CDR3 DNA sequence: TGTGCCAGCAGCTTAGGGCAGGGGAGCAACGAGCAGTACTTC. It codes for CASSLGQGSNEQYF. This rearrangement joins TRBV7-6 to TRBJ2-7, with D maybe TRBD1 (6 bases). The CDR3 has 14 amino acids. V was shortened by 1 base and J by 5 bases, with 12 bases between the two germline ends. Germline assignment: CDR1 SGHVS and CDR2 FNYEAQ.

This clone was observed at least ten times. The chain has TRBV6-1 and TRBJ1-2, with D possibly TRBD1 on 6 matching bases. The CDR3 sequence is 16 residues long. V dropped 2 bases and J dropped 8 bases, with 21 bases sitting between them. Germline loops: CDR1 MNHNS, CDR2 SASEGT. CDR3 DNA: TGTGCCAGCAGTGAATCTTCGGGGGCGATAACAGGGGGCTACACCTTC. Amino acid sequence: CASSESSGAITGGYTF.

The chain couples TRBV18 to TRBJ2-3; a possible D gene is TRBD2 (6 bases). The CDR3 loop spans 14 amino acids. The V end was cut by 0 bases, the J end by 5 bases, with 9 bases between. Per germline, CDR1 KGHSH and CDR2 LQKENI. CDR3 residues: CASSPPLGGDTQYF. The CDR3 DNA sequence: TGTGCCAGCTCACCACCGCTCGGGGGAGATACGCAGTATTTT.

This clone occurred many times. This chain joins TRBV20-1 and TRBJ2-3, with D uncertain. The V gene lost 0 bases and the J gene lost 4 bases, with 8 bases spanning the gap. The CDR3 is 13 amino acids. CDR1 and CDR2 (germline): DFQATT, SNEGSKA (reference sequence). For the CDR3, the DNA is TGCAGTGCTAGAGATGACCGTGCAGATACGCAGTATTTT. Its protein product is CSARDDRADTQYF.

This chain uses TRBV5-5 with TRBJ2-7, with a possible D match to TRBD2 (5 bases). This CDR3 comprises 16 residues. Trimming left V 4 bases short and J 6 bases short, with 23 bases between. Germline CDR1 is SGHKS and CDR2 is YYEKEE (reference sequence). CDR3: CASSLMVGKEGLEQYF. CDR3 nucleotides: TGTGCCAGCAGCCTGATGGTAGGGAAGGAAGGACTCGAGCAGTACTTC.

This clone was seen repeatedly, ten times or more. CDR3 bases: TGCGCCAGCAGCCAAGGGCCTCTTGGGGACAGGGGGAACGAGCAGTACTTC. Translating it yields CASSQGPLGDRGNEQYF. V usage is TRBV4-1 and J usage is TRBJ2-7; 11 positions match TRBD1. There are 17 residues in the CDR3. Germline trimming cut 1 base from V and 5 bases from J; bases unmatched to any gene: 10. Germline V lookup: CDR1 MGHRA, CDR2 YSYEKL.

This clone has a count of ten or more. This chain links TRBV6-1 with TRBJ2-1; 7 bases match TRBD1. The ends lost 8 bases at V and 6 bases at J; junction bases unmatched: 7. This CDR3 is 13 amino acids long. Germline loops: CDR1 MNHNS, CDR2 SASEGT. The CDR3 DNA reads TGTGCCAGCGCCTTCAGGGGGACCAATGAGCAGTTCTTC. The encoded protein is CASAFRGTNEQFF.

At least ten counts were recorded for this clone. The rearrangement joins TRBV12-3 or TRBV12-4 to TRBJ2-4; D is ambiguous. V lost 5 bases and J lost 1, with 12 bases in between. The CDR3 consists of 15 residues. CDR3 nucleotide sequence: TGTGCCAGCAGTCCCCCCGTTCTGGCCAAAAACATTCAGTACTTC. As protein: CASSPPVLAKNIQYF.

The table lists this clone with a few counts. The genes are TRBV7-9 and TRBJ2-5; perhaps D is TRBD1 or TRBD2 (6 bases each). The length of the CDR3 is 14 residues. Germline V gene lookup returns CDR1 SEHNR and CDR2 FQNEAQ (reference sequence). V was pared by 5 bases and J by 1 base, with 11 bases between. CDR3 protein: CASSKGGSQETQYF. The CDR3 DNA follows: TGTGCCAGCAGCAAGGGGGGTTCCCAAGAGACCCAGTACTTC.

Ten or more counts support this clone. This CDR3 reads CASSMLVRVAQPQHF. The CDR3 DNA reads as TGTGCCAGTAGTATGCTTGTAAGGGTTGCGCAGCCCCAGCATTTT. The rearrangement uses TRBV19 and TRBJ1-5; unclear D gene. Trimming removed 3 bases from V and 7 bases from J, with 16 bases in between. CDR1 is LNHDA and CDR2 is SQIVND in the germline V gene (reference sequence). The CDR3 is 15 residues long.